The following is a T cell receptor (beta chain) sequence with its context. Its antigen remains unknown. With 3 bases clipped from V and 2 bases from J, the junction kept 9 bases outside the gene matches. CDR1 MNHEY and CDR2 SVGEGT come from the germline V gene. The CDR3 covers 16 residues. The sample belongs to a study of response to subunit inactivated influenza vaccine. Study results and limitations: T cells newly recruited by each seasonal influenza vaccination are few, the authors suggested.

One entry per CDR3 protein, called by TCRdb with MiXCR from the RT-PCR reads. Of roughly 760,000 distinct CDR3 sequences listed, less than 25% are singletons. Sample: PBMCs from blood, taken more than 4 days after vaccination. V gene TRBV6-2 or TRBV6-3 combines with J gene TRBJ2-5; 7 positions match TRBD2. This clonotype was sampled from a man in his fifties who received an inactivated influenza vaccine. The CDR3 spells CASSYFGGGPQETQYF. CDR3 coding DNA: TGTGCCAGCAGTTATTTTGGCGGGGGTCCACAAGAGACCCAGTACTTC.